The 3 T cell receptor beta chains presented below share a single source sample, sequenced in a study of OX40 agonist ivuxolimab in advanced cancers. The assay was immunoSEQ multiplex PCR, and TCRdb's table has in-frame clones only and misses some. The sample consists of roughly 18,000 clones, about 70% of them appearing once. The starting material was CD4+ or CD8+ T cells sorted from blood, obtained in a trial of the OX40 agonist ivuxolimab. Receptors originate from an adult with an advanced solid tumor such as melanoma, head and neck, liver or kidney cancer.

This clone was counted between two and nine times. DNA for the CDR3: TGTGCCAGCAGGGGGAATAGCAATCAGCCCCAGCATTTT. This translates into CASRGNSNQPQHF. The rearrangement links TRBV6-5 to TRBJ1-5, with D unresolved. Germline V gene lookup returns CDR1 MNHEY and CDR2 SVGAGI. V dropped 6 bases and J dropped 0 bases, with 6 bases sitting between them. This CDR3 spans 13 amino acids.

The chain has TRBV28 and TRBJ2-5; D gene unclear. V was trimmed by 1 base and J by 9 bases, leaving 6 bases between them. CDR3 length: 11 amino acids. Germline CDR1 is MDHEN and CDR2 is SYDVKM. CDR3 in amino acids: CASSLSEAQYF. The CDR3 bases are TGTGCCAGCAGTTTATCTGAGGCCCAGTACTTC.

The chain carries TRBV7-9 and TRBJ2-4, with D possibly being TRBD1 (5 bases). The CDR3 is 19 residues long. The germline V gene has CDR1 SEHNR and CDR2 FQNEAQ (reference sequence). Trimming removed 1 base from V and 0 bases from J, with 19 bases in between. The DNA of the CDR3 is TGTGCCAGCAGCTTAGGCCCCCGTGGACAAGACCTAGCCAAAAACATTCAGTACTTC. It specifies CASSLGPRGQDLAKNIQYF. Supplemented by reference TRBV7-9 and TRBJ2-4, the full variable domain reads DTGVSQNPRHKITKRGQNVTFRCDPISEHNRLYWYRQTLGQGPEFLTYFQNEAQLEKSRLLSDRFSAERPKGSFSTLEIQRTEQGDSAMYLCASSLGPRGQDLAKNIQYFGAGTRLSVL.